The rows below give T cell receptor beta chains drawn from one sample of a study of regulatory T cells in long-lasting Graves disease. TCRdb itself ran the multiplex PCR reads through MiXCR, one entry per CDR3 protein. This sample yields 400,000 to 500,000 distinct CDR3 sequences, of which 20% to 25% are seen a single time; about an eighth belongs to the top ten. The sequencing used peripheral blood mononuclear cells (PBMCs), collected when the disease was refractory, from a patient treated with antithyroid drugs. The receptors originated from a female donor with Graves disease. Both conserved end residues are part of each CDR3. The D gene is left open where the match is weak. Some rows mark clone size as missing; the rest say once, few, many or name a class of expanded clone.

V	J	D	size	CDR3	DNA
TRBV7-2	TRBJ1-5	NA	few	CASSSDGSHNQPQHF	TGTGCCAGCAGCTCAGATGGCAGCCACAATCAGCCCCAGCATTTT
TRBV28	TRBJ2-5	NA	many	CASAQETQYF	TGTGCCAGCGCTCAAGAGACCCAGTACTTC
TRBV12-5	TRBJ2-3	NA	many	CASGIKGDLTDTQYF	TGTGCTAGTGGGATCAAAGGCGACCTCACAGATACGCAGTATTTT
TRBV7-9	TRBJ2-5	NA	few	CASSPASGSEVETQYF	TGTGCCAGCAGCCCGGCGTCGGGTAGTGAGGTAGAGACCCAGTACTTC
TRBV7-2	TRBJ1-2	TRBD1	many	CASSLNFETGHYGYTF	TGTGCCAGCAGCTTAAACTTCGAGACAGGGCACTATGGCTACACCTTC
TRBV7-2	TRBJ1-4	NA	NA	CASSGRDPSVGEKLFF	TGTGCCAGCAGCGGACGGGACCCATCGGTCGGTGAAAAACTGTTTTTT
TRBV28	TRBJ2-4	NA	many	CASSSTRRQKNIQYF	TGTGCCAGCAGCTCCACGCGGCGGCAGAAAAACATTCAGTACTTC
TRBV6-1	TRBJ2-5	NA	many	CASTLRHSADETQYF	TGTGCCAGCACCCTGCGACACTCCGCTGACGAGACCCAGTACTTC
TRBV12-3/TRBV12-4	TRBJ1-2	TRBD1	many	CASSLEGARSYGYTF	TGTGCCAGCAGTTTAGAGGGGGCGAGGAGCTATGGCTACACCTTC
TRBV12-5	TRBJ2-5	NA	many	CASGFGVETQYF	TGTGCTAGTGGTTTTGGGGTTGAGACCCAGTACTTC
TRBV5-5	TRBJ1-4	NA	many	CASSLRTREKLFF	TGTGCCAGCAGCTTGCGGACACGAGAAAAACTGTTTTTT
TRBV13	TRBJ2-3	TRBD2	few	CASSSPSGNTDTQYF	TGTGCCAGCAGCTCCCCCAGCGGGAACACAGATACGCAGTATTTT
TRBV7-3	TRBJ2-7	NA	NA	CASSSHRETYEQYF	TGCGCCAGCAGCTCCCACAGGGAGACCTACGAGCAGTACTTC
TRBV11-3	TRBJ2-7	NA	few	CASSSDEQYF	TGTGCCAGCAGCTCCGACGAGCAGTACTTC
TRBV3-1	TRBJ1-1	NA	once	CASSQHWVSGGFEAFF	TGTGCTAGCAGCCAGCACTGGGTTAGTGGGGGGTTTGAAGCTTTCTTT
TRBV3-1	TRBJ1-2	NA	NA	CASSPVGGNYGYTF	TGTGCCAGCAGCCCAGTGGGGGGTAACTATGGCTACACCTTC
TRBV4-1	TRBJ2-5	NA	few	CASSQEKRVETQYF	TGCGCCAGCAGCCAGGAAAAGAGGGTAGAGACCCAGTACTTC
TRBV6-5	TRBJ1-2	NA	many	CASSYSDINYGYTF	TGTGCCAGCAGTTATTCGGACATCAACTATGGCTACACCTTC
TRBV20-1	TRBJ1-5	NA	NA	CSATRGGGQPQHF	TGCAGTGCTACCCGGGGGGGCGGGCAGCCCCAGCATTTT
TRBV12-3/TRBV12-4	TRBJ2-7	NA	many	CASSLTGTRGTLKQYF	TGTGCCAGCAGTCTAACTGGGACACGTGGGACTTTGAAGCAGTACTTC
TRBV30	TRBJ1-1	NA	few	CAWSVPWPKLNTEAFF	TGTGCCTGGAGTGTACCTTGGCCAAAACTGAACACTGAAGCTTTCTTT
TRBV6-2/TRBV6-3	TRBJ1-2	NA	many	CASSYRPDYYGYTF	TGTGCCAGCAGTTACCGTCCTGACTACTATGGCTACACCTTC
TRBV2	TRBJ1-2	NA	many	CARGSTAAYGYTF	TGTGCCAGAGGGTCAACCGCCGCCTATGGCTACACCTTC
TRBV6-1	TRBJ2-7	NA	many	CASSRDNFYEQYF	TGTGCCAGCAGTCGGGACAACTTCTACGAGCAGTACTTC